These 27 T cell receptor beta chains were all obtained from the same sample, sequenced in a study of T cell changes during pregnancy in multiple sclerosis (dated by TCRdb to the late 2010s). Receptor amplification or capture employed the immunoSEQ multiplex PCR assay. TCRdb mirrors the immuneACCESS table, restricted to in-frame sequences. Some clones are absent from its copies; in checked studies, under half trace to an unresolved V gene, and the reason for the others is unknown. Here the sample has 18,000 or so clones; more than 75% occur a single time. The ten largest clones add up to about 1.3% of the sample. The input for sequencing was CD4+ T cells from peripheral blood mononuclear cells, taken in the first trimester of pregnancy. The source of these receptors is a female donor in good health, enrolled as a control in a pregnancy study.

CDR3 sequence: CASSFLTSGTDTQYF. In DNA form, the CDR3 reads TGTGCCAGCAGCTTTTTAACTAGCGGCACAGATACGCAGTATTTT. The chain carries TRBV5-6 and TRBJ2-3; 7 nucleotides line up with TRBD2. The CDR3 loop spans 15 amino acids. V dropped 2 bases and J dropped 1; count of bases not matched to a gene: 4. Germline V gene data show CDR1 as SGHDT and CDR2 as YYEEEE.

The chain has TRBV15 and TRBJ2-7, with 8 bases that match TRBD2. Germline loops: CDR1 LNHNV, CDR2 YYDKDF (reference sequence). The ends lost 1 base at V and 5 bases at J; junction bases unmatched: 1. The CDR3 is 13 residues long. The CDR3 region is CATSRAGGNEQYF. DNA for the CDR3: TGTGCCACCAGCAGAGCGGGAGGGAACGAGCAGTACTTC.

This chain connects TRBV7-6 to TRBJ1-2; D call uncertain. Trimming shortened V by 3 bases and J by 4 bases, and 9 bases separated the two germline ends. This CDR3 has 13 residues. Germline loops: CDR1 SGHVS, CDR2 FNYEAQ. The CDR3 loop reads CASSFTTGYGYTF. The CDR3, as DNA: TGTGCCAGCAGCTTCACGACGGGCTATGGCTACACCTTC.

The rearrangement links TRBV30 to TRBJ1-4, with 10 bases that match TRBD1. CDR3 size: 15 residues. The V segment lost 2 bases and the J segment 6 bases; nucleotides outside the gene matches: 6. Germline CDR1 and CDR2: GTSNPN and SVGIG (reference sequence). The CDR3, as DNA: TGTGCCTGGAGTCCGACGACAGGGGGCTATGAAAAACTGTTTTTT. It yields the protein CAWSPTTGGYEKLFF.

The chain joins TRBV5-1 to TRBJ1-2; 8 bases are shared with TRBD1. CDR1 and CDR2 (germline): SGHRS, YFSETQ. CDR3 length: 14 residues. With 3 bases clipped from V and 6 bases from J, the junction kept 7 bases outside the gene matches. This chain's CDR3 is CASSSDRAFDGYTF. DNA of the CDR3: TGCGCCAGCAGCTCGGACAGGGCGTTCGATGGCTACACCTTC. The full variable domain, completed using reference TRBV5-1 and TRBJ1-2, is KAGVTQTPRYLIKTRGQQVTLSCSPISGHRSVSWYQQTPGQGLQFLFEYFSETQRNKGNFPGRFSGRQFSNSRSEMNVSTLELGDSALYLCASSSDRAFDGYTFGSGTRLTVV.

The V call is TRBV7-2, the J call TRBJ2-3, with 8 bases fitting TRBD2. Germline lookup yields CDR1 SGHTA and CDR2 FQGNSA. V trimming: 5 bases; J trimming: 4 bases; junction bases outside the gene matches: 5. The CDR3 extends over 14 amino acids. CDR3 in amino acids: CASSPGAGADTQYF. CDR3 in DNA: TGTGCCAGCAGCCCGGGAGCGGGGGCAGATACGCAGTATTTT.

The chain combines TRBV28 with TRBJ2-3; TRBD2 aligns across 9 bases. Germline lookup yields CDR1 MDHEN and CDR2 SYDVKM. This CDR3 has 16 amino acids. J was trimmed by 3 bases and V by 0 bases; bases with no gene match: 4. The CDR3 DNA reads as TGTGCCAGCAGTTTATGGACGGGACTAGCAACAGATACGCAGTATTTT. Encoded protein: CASSLWTGLATDTQYF.

The rearrangement joins TRBV9 to TRBJ1-2; D remains ambiguous. This CDR3 is built from 11 residues. V dropped 3 bases and J dropped 4 bases, with 4 bases sitting between them. Germline V CDR1 and CDR2: SGDLS, YYNGEE. CDR3: CASSAVYGYTF. CDR3 DNA: TGTGCCAGCAGCGCCGTCTATGGCTACACCTTC.

The gene calls are TRBV5-5 and TRBJ2-3, with a tentative D call TRBD2 (7 bases). The length of the CDR3 is 16 residues. V dropped 4 bases and J dropped 2 bases, with 17 bases sitting between them. Germline V CDR1 and CDR2: SGHKS, YYEKEE (reference sequence). In DNA, the CDR3 is TGTGCCAGCAGCGTTAATTCCGCGGGGGCCACAGATACGCAGTATTTT. It is translated as CASSVNSAGATDTQYF.

The J gene is TRBJ1-5, the V gene TRBV27; TRBD1 might be the D (6 bases). In germline, CDR1 is MNHEY, CDR2 SMNVEV (reference sequence). The CDR3 contains 14 residues. V was shortened by 3 bases and J by 5 bases, with 11 bases between the two germline ends. The CDR3 sequence is CASSLIGGDQPQHF. CDR3 nucleotides: TGTGCCAGCAGTTTGATAGGGGGGGATCAGCCCCAGCATTTT.

This chain links TRBV7-9 with TRBJ2-2, with 10 bases lining up with TRBD1. The CDR3 runs to 16 residues. Losses at the gene ends were 5 bases for V and 4 bases for J; bases not matched to a gene: 7. CDR1 SEHNR and CDR2 FQNEAQ come from the germline V gene (reference sequence). CDR3 nucleotides: TGTGCCAGCAGCGGGGGGGACAGGGGATTCACCGGGGAGCTGTTTTTT. Amino acid sequence: CASSGGDRGFTGELFF.

The gene calls are TRBV9 and TRBJ2-1; 11 positions match TRBD2. The CDR3 runs to 16 residues. The trim removed 1 base at V and 6 bases at J, leaving 6 bases unmatched. Germline V gene lookup returns CDR1 SGDLS and CDR2 YYNGEE. The CDR3 sequence: CASSVTASGGRNEQFF. CDR3 nucleotide sequence: TGTGCCAGCAGCGTAACGGCTAGCGGGGGGCGCAATGAGCAGTTCTTC.

The V gene is TRBV7-6, the J gene TRBJ1-4; maybe TRBD1 (5 bases). The CDR3 length is 16 residues. Germline CDR1 and CDR2: SGHVS and FNYEAQ. V lost 3 bases and J lost 0, with 11 bases in between. This CDR3 reads CASSFSVQATNEKLFF. As DNA, the CDR3 is TGTGCCAGCAGCTTCTCCGTACAGGCAACTAATGAAAAACTGTTTTTT. Drawing the rest from reference TRBV7-6 and TRBJ1-4, the complete variable domain is GAGVSQSPRYKVTKRGQDVALRCDPISGHVSLYWYRQALGQGPEFLTYFNYEAQQDKSGLPNDRFSAERPEGSISTLTIQRTEQRDSAMYRCASSFSVQATNEKLFFGSGTQLSVL.

In this sample, this clone turned up once. This chain joins TRBV19 and TRBJ2-1; 14 bases match TRBD2. The V and J ends lost 5 bases and 10 bases, in that order; junction bases with no gene match: 4. CDR1 LNHDA and CDR2 SQIVND come from the germline V gene (reference sequence). This CDR3 contains 14 residues. The CDR3 loop is CASSLGLAGAEQFF. The CDR3, as DNA: TGTGCCAGTAGTTTGGGACTAGCGGGGGCGGAGCAGTTCTTC.

The chain combines TRBV6-6 with TRBJ2-7; no reliable D call. Trimming removed 5 bases at V and 5 bases at J, with 7 bases between. The CDR3 has 11 residues. Germline V gene data show CDR1 as MNHNY and CDR2 as SVGAGI (reference sequence). This CDR3 reads CASSERNEQYF. The CDR3 DNA is TGTGCCAGCAGTGAGAGAAACGAGCAGTACTTC.

This rearrangement joins TRBV5-1 to TRBJ1-4; 10 positions match TRBD1. V shed 3 bases and J 13 bases; nucleotides not matched to a gene: 6. The V gene's germline CDR1 is SGHRS and CDR2 YFSETQ. This CDR3 region has 13 residues. DNA for the CDR3: TGCGCCAGCAGCTCGACAGGGGGCAGCGGACTGTTTTTT. Translating it yields CASSSTGGSGLFF.

CDR3 sequence: CASRGTSGATDTQYF. As DNA, the CDR3 is TGCGCCAGCAGAGGGACTAGCGGGGCCACAGATACGCAGTATTTT. The chain is built from TRBV10-2 and TRBJ2-3, with TRBD2 matching 13 bases. The CDR3 consists of 15 residues. Trimming cost V 6 bases and J 2 bases; bases outside gene matches: 2. Germline values: CDR1 WSHSY, CDR2 SAAADI.

The V call is TRBV30, the J call TRBJ1-2; D ambiguous. The CDR3 covers 14 residues. Per germline, CDR1 GTSNPN and CDR2 SVGIG (reference sequence). V gave up 0 bases and J gave up 7 bases, with 15 bases separating them. CDR3 sequence (DNA): TGTGCCTGGAGTGTAACGGGGTTTGGGAGTGGCTACACCTTC. It codes for CAWSVTGFGSGYTF.

A few counts support this clone. J is TRBJ2-6 and V is TRBV6-1; D perhaps matches TRBD2 (6 bases). Trimming left V 3 bases short and J 2 bases short, with 11 bases between. This CDR3 has 16 residues. CDR1 MNHNS and CDR2 SASEGT come from the germline V gene. The CDR3 sequence is CASSDNSGAGANVLTF. CDR3 DNA sequence: TGTGCCAGCAGTGATAATAGCGGAGCTGGGGCCAACGTCCTGACTTTC.

The chain recombines TRBV7-2 with TRBJ2-7; 10 bases fit TRBD1. V lost 1 base, J lost 3 bases, and 9 bases stayed unmatched. Germline V gene sequence: CDR1 SGHTA, CDR2 FQGNSA. The CDR3 length is 17 residues. The CDR3 DNA reads as TGTGCCAGCAGCTTAGGACAGGGGGCAAGAGTGGTCTACGAGCAGTACTTC. Its protein is CASSLGQGARVVYEQYF.

This chain joins TRBV14 and TRBJ2-7; 7 bases are a match to TRBD1. The CDR3 runs to 12 residues. CDR1 and CDR2 (germline): SGHDN, FVKESK. The trim removed 4 bases at V and 11 bases at J, leaving 8 bases unmatched. This CDR3 is CASSPRDRVKYF. In DNA form, the CDR3 reads TGTGCCAGCAGCCCCCGCGACAGGGTGAAGTACTTC.

This chain links TRBV4-1 with TRBJ1-2; D not resolved. The CDR3 runs 11 residues. The V end was cut by 0 bases, the J end by 8 bases, with 4 bases between. Germline assignment: CDR1 MGHRA and CDR2 YSYEKL. CDR3 amino acids: CASSQDRGYTF. The CDR3 nucleotides read TGCGCCAGCAGCCAAGACAGGGGCTACACCTTC.

V is TRBV7-2 and J is TRBJ2-1; 10 nucleotides line up with TRBD2. Germline values: CDR1 SGHTA, CDR2 FQGNSA. The CDR3 loop spans 19 amino acids. Losses at the gene ends were 6 bases for V and 0 bases for J; bases not matched to a gene: 14. This CDR3 is CASRGSRTSGLGSYNEQFF. Written as DNA, the CDR3 is TGTGCCAGCAGGGGTTCACGGACTAGCGGTTTAGGCTCCTACAATGAGCAGTTCTTC.

The chain links TRBV5-6 to TRBJ1-5; possible D gene TRBD1, 6 bases. The CDR3 is 16 residues long. From germline, CDR1 is SGHDT and CDR2 YYEEEE. Trimming took 3 bases from V and 9 from J, leaving 22 bases between them. The CDR3 nucleotides read TGTGCCAGCAGCTCGTCCACCGGGACCCAGGGGCTGCCCCAGCATTTT. Residues: CASSSSTGTQGLPQHF. Full variable domain (outside the CDR3, taken from reference TRBV5-6 and TRBJ1-5): DAGVTQSPTHLIKTRGQQVTLRCSPKSGHDTVSWYQQALGQGPQFIFQYYEEEERQRGNFPDRFSGHQFPNYSSELNVNALLLGDSALYLCASSSSTGTQGLPQHFGDGTRLSIL.

The chain joins TRBV19 to TRBJ2-7; tentatively, D is TRBD1 (6 bases). CDR1 is LNHDA, CDR2 SQIVND, per germline (reference sequence). Trimming shortened V by 1 base and J by 7 bases, and 11 bases separated the two germline ends. The CDR3 spans 13 residues. CDR3: CASSIVGAGEQYF. In DNA, the CDR3 is TGTGCCAGTAGTATAGTGGGGGCTGGAGAGCAGTACTTC.

The chain has TRBV27 and TRBJ2-7; 7 nucleotides line up with TRBD2. Germline loops: CDR1 MNHEY, CDR2 SMNVEV (reference sequence). This CDR3 region has 16 residues. V shed 0 bases, J shed 1 base, and the junction held 6 bases outside the gene matches. The CDR3 coding sequence is TGTGCCAGCAGTTTATCAGGGCAGGGACTATCCTACGAGCAGTACTTC. Amino acids: CASSLSGQGLSYEQYF.

This clone was seen just once. The chain recombines TRBV30 with TRBJ1-2, with TRBD1 identical over 9 bases. V lost 8 bases, J lost 2 bases, and 9 bases stayed unmatched. Germline V gene data show CDR1 as GTSNPN and CDR2 as SVGIG (reference sequence). The CDR3 is 14 residues long. The CDR3 spells CASRGQGKNYGYTF. CDR3 DNA sequence: TGTGCCAGTAGGGGACAGGGAAAAAACTATGGCTACACCTTC.